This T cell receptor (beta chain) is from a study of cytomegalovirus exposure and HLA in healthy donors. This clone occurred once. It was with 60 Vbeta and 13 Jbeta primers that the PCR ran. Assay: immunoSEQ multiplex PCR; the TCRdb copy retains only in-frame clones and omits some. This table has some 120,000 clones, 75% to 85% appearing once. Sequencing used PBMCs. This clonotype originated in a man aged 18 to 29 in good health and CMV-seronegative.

The CDR3 is CASSPFSRGGTGELFF. The CDR3 coding sequence is TGCGCCAGCAGCCCCTTCAGCCGGGGGGGCACCGGGGAGCTGTTTTTT. J is TRBJ2-2 and V is TRBV5-1; 8 positions agree with TRBD2. J lost 4 bases, V lost 4 bases, and 9 bases had no gene match. Germline V lookup: CDR1 SGHRS, CDR2 YFSETQ. The CDR3 loop spans 16 amino acids.